Listed here is a single T cell receptor (beta chain). Trimming cost V 8 bases and J 3 bases; bases outside gene matches: 9. The CDR3 runs to 14 residues. Germline CDR1 and CDR2: MNHEY and SVGAGI. Authors' processing steps: Reference gene primers were amplified, and this amplification served to estimate nucleated cell counts. This table comes from immunoSEQ multiplex PCR, and its TCRdb copy is limited to in-frame clones, with some not included. The V and J calls and clone size are taken from that table; D and trimming were inferred from the DNA. The data show fewer than 500,000 clones, around 89% seen once. These data belong to a study of blood T cell repertoires in COVID-19. Across the whole study: The United States, Italy and Spain were the sources of the acute and convalescent COVID-19 samples. PBMCs, B-cell-depleted T cells, or T cells were the source of the cDNA or gDNA that made up the material.

This TCR was recovered from a woman aged 25 to 39 with acute or convalescent COVID-19. The chain is built from TRBV6-5 and TRBJ2-5; TRBD2 matches at 7 bases. Source material: peripheral blood. The CDR3 spells CASSEGLLKETQYF. Here the CDR3 DNA reads TGTGCCAGCTCTGAGGGACTACTAAAAGAGACCCAGTACTTC.